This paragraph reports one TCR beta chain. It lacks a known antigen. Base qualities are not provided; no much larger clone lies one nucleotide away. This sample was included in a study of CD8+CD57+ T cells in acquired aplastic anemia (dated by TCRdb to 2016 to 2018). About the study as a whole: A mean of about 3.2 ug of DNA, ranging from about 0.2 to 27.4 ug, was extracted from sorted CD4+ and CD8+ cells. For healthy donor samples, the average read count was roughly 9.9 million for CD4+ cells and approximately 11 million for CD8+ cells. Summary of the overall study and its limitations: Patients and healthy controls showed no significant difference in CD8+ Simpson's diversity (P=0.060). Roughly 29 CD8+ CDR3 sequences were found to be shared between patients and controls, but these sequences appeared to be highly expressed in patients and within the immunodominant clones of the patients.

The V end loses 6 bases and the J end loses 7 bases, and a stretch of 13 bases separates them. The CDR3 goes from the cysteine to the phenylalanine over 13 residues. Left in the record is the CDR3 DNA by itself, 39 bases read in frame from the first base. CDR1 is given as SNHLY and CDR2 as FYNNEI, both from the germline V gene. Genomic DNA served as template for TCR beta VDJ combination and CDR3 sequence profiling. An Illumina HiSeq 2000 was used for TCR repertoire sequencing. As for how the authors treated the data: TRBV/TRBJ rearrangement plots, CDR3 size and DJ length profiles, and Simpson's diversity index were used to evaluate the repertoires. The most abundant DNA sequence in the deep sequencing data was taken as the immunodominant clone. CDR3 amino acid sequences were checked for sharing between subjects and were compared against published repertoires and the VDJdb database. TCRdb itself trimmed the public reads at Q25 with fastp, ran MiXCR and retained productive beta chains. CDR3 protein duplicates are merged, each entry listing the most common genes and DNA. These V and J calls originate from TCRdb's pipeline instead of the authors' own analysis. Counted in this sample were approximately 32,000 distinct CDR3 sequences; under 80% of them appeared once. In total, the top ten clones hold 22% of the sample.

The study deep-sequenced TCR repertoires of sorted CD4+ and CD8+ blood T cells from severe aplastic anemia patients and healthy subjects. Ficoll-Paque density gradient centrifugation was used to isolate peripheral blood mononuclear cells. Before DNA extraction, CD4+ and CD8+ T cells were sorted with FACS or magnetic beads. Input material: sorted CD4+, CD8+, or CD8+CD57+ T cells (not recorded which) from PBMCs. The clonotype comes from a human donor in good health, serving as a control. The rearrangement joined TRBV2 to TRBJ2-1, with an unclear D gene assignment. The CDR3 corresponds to CASSQARRNEQFF. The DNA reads TGTGCCAGCAGCCAGGCCCGGCGAAATGAGCAGTTCTTC.